Each of the 30 T cell receptor beta chains below was sequenced from the same sample in a study of cytomegalovirus exposure and HLA in healthy donors. It was with 60 Vbeta and 13 Jbeta primers that the PCR ran. TCRdb's copy holds only in-frame clones and misses some; the assay was immunoSEQ multiplex PCR. This repertoire shows more than 150,000 clones, about 83% found once; its top ten account for 6%. What was sequenced was PBMCs. The receptor source for this set is a young woman in good health and CMV-seropositive.

The V and J genes are TRBV7-8 and TRBJ1-1; TRBD1 might be the D (6 bases). V was pared by 3 bases and J by 3 bases, with 8 bases between. This CDR3 is 13 amino acids long. Germline values: CDR1 SGHVS, CDR2 FQNEAQ. In DNA, the CDR3 is TGTGCCAGCAGCTTTAACAGGGACACTGAAGCTTTCTTT. It yields the protein CASSFNRDTEAFF.

V gene TRBV7-9 combines with J gene TRBJ1-3; possible D gene TRBD1, 6 bases. V was shortened by 3 bases and J by 0 bases, with 9 bases between the two germline ends. Per germline, CDR1 SEHNR and CDR2 FQNEAQ (reference sequence). The CDR3 has 15 amino acids. The CDR3 bases are TGTGCCAGCAGCTTGGGACAAAGCTCTGGAAACACCATATATTTT. Its protein product is CASSLGQSSGNTIYF.

V gene TRBV5-4 combines with J gene TRBJ1-2, with no clear D. The CDR3 is 15 residues long. Germline-derived CDR1 and CDR2 are SGHNT and YYREEE (reference sequence). V lost 2 bases, J lost 4 bases, and 15 bases lay in between. The DNA of the CDR3 is TGTGCCAGCAGCTTCCCAAACTACGGAATCTATGGCTACACCTTC. Its translation: CASSFPNYGIYGYTF.

This chain connects TRBV7-9 to TRBJ2-5; D may be TRBD1 (7 bases). Germline V gene lookup returns CDR1 SEHNR and CDR2 FQNEAQ (reference sequence). The V end was cut by 1 base, the J end by 5 bases, with 17 bases between. CDR3 length equals 16 residues. The CDR3 coding sequence is TGTGCCAGCAGCTTAGGGCGACAGGGAGGTGGGGAGACCCAGTACTTC. It translates to CASSLGRQGGGETQYF.

The rearrangement joins TRBV6-1 to TRBJ1-4, with a tentative D call TRBD1 (6 bases). This CDR3 contains 14 residues. Germline CDR1 is MNHNS and CDR2 is SASEGT. The V end lost 6 bases, the J end lost 3 bases, and 11 bases lay between the germline ends. CDR3 sequence: CASRPGVANEKLFF. Written as DNA, the CDR3 is TGTGCCAGCAGGCCAGGGGTGGCTAATGAAAAACTGTTTTTT.

The chain is built from TRBV5-5 and TRBJ2-7; 10 bases line up with TRBD1. Per germline, CDR1 SGHKS and CDR2 YYEKEE (reference sequence). The CDR3 spans 16 residues. V gave up 2 bases and J gave up 3 bases; unmatched junction bases: 8. CDR3 in amino acids: CASSFPMDRGDYEQYF. CDR3 coding DNA: TGTGCCAGCAGCTTCCCTATGGACAGGGGGGACTACGAGCAGTACTTC.

The rearrangement links TRBV5-1 to TRBJ2-5; D may be TRBD1 (6 bases). The J call may be incorrect, as the DNA end agrees better with TRBJ2-7. The CDR3 length is 14 residues. In germline, CDR1 is SGHRS, CDR2 YFSETQ. The CDR3 DNA reads TGCGCCAGCAGCTTCATGGGGGCAGTTTACGAGCAGTACTTC. It codes for CASSFMGAVYEQYF.

The rearrangement joins TRBV4-3 to TRBJ2-6; the D gene is possibly TRBD2 (6 bases). This CDR3 has 15 residues. CDR1 and CDR2 (germline): LGHNA, YSLEER. Trimming shortened V by 0 bases and J by 4 bases, and 7 bases separated the two germline ends. In DNA, the CDR3 is TGCGCCAGCAGCCAAGACCGGGGGGGGGCCAACGTCCTGACTTTC. Translation gives CASSQDRGGANVLTF.

CDR3 coding DNA: TGTGCCAGCAGCATGACTAGCGGTACTAGCACAGATACGCAGTATTTT. This encodes CASSMTSGTSTDTQYF. This chain uses TRBV7-8 with TRBJ2-3; 9 bases fit TRBD2. Germline CDR1 reads SGHVS; CDR2 reads FQNEAQ. Trimming at V came to 5 bases and at J to 0 bases, leaving 6 bases not matched to a gene. CDR3 length: 16 residues.

The V and J genes are TRBV7-9 and TRBJ2-7, with D perhaps matching TRBD2 (6 bases). Germline CDR1 and CDR2: SEHNR and FQNEAQ (reference sequence). The CDR3 is 13 amino acids. V was clipped by 5 bases and J by 2 bases, with 10 bases between them. The CDR3 DNA is TGTGCCAGCAGCATCCCTAGCGCCTACGAGCAGTACTTC. Amino acid sequence: CASSIPSAYEQYF.

This chain connects TRBV6-5 to TRBJ2-5; weak D call: TRBD2 (5 bases). Germline values: CDR1 MNHEY, CDR2 SVGAGI. Trimming took 2 bases from V and 5 from J, leaving 12 bases between them. This CDR3 spans 14 amino acids. The CDR3 reads CASSYSGFEETQYF. The DNA for the CDR3 is TGTGCCAGCAGTTACAGCGGTTTTGAGGAGACCCAGTACTTC.

The chain links TRBV6-1 to TRBJ2-1; D may be TRBD2 (6 bases). Germline CDR1 and CDR2: MNHNS and SASEGT. CDR3 length: 16 residues. V lost 1 base and J 4 bases, leaving 14 bases between the germline ends. CDR3 region: CASSEGVAGYYNEQFF. CDR3 DNA: TGTGCCAGCAGTGAAGGAGTTGCGGGGTATTACAATGAGCAGTTCTTC.

This chain links TRBV29-1 with TRBJ1-1; tentative D call: TRBD1 (6 bases). The germline V gene has CDR1 SQVTM and CDR2 ANQGSEA. Trimming shortened V by 5 bases and J by 6 bases, and 13 bases separated the two germline ends. The CDR3 is 12 residues long. Written as DNA, the CDR3 is TGCAGCGTTTTATCAGGGGTCCCTGAAGCTTTCTTT. Its protein product is CSVLSGVPEAFF.

J is TRBJ2-1 and V is TRBV6-6, with 11 bases fitting TRBD2. The trim removed 2 bases at V and 3 bases at J, leaving 0 bases unmatched. Germline V gene sequence: CDR1 MNHNY, CDR2 SVGAGI (reference sequence). This CDR3 has 15 residues. Written as DNA, the CDR3 is TGTGCCAGCAGTTACACTAGCGGGAGCTACAATGAGCAGTTCTTC. Translation: CASSYTSGSYNEQFF.

The chain links TRBV27 to TRBJ1-2, with a possible D match to TRBD1 (5 bases). Between the trimmed V and J ends, which lost 0 bases and 4 bases, there was a span of 12 bases. This CDR3 has 15 amino acids. CDR1 and CDR2 (germline): MNHEY, SMNVEV (reference sequence). DNA for the CDR3: TGTGCCAGCAGTTTATCGGATGCAGGGCCCTATGGCTACACCTTC. Its translation is CASSLSDAGPYGYTF.

V gene TRBV15 combines with J gene TRBJ1-5; D is unclear. CDR1 is LNHNV and CDR2 is YYDKDF in the germline V gene (reference sequence). Trimming left V 0 bases short and J 5 bases short, with 5 bases between. This CDR3 region has 13 residues. The CDR3 is CATSRDRDQPQHF. The CDR3 nucleotides read TGTGCCACCAGCAGAGATCGGGATCAGCCCCAGCATTTT.

A note on this clone: One base separates it from a far larger clone, so it is likely a read error. V usage is TRBV7-8 and J usage is TRBJ2-5; D is uncertain. Per germline, CDR1 SGHVS and CDR2 FQNEAQ. Trimming left V 5 bases short and J 5 bases short, with 9 bases between. The CDR3 has 12 residues. DNA for the CDR3: TGTGCCAGCAGCGGCGTCGGGGAGACCCAGTACTTC. It codes for CASSGVGETQYF.

V is TRBV5-1 and J is TRBJ2-7, with D perhaps matching TRBD2 (5 bases). The V end lost 1 base, the J end lost 4 bases, and 9 bases lay between the germline ends. Per germline, CDR1 SGHRS and CDR2 YFSETQ. The CDR3 consists of 13 residues. The CDR3 loop is CASSLSGWYEQYF. CDR3 coding DNA: TGCGCCAGCAGCTTGTCGGGGTGGTACGAGCAGTACTTC.

This chain uses TRBV7-3 with TRBJ2-1; 13 bases align to TRBD2. With V trimmed by 2 bases and J by 10 bases, 5 bases remained unmatched. The CDR3 sequence is 15 residues long. Germline assignment: CDR1 SGHTA and CDR2 FQGTGA. The CDR3 region is CASSLGLAGVTEQFF. The CDR3 bases are TGTGCCAGCAGCTTAGGACTAGCGGGGGTAACAGAGCAGTTCTTC.

V and J are TRBV7-9 and TRBJ1-3; D is unclear. The CDR3 contains 17 residues. Trimming took 2 bases from V and 0 from J, leaving 14 bases between them. Germline loops: CDR1 SEHNR, CDR2 FQNEAQ (reference sequence). CDR3 in DNA: TGTGCCAGCAGCTTAAAGGTGCAGGCAGTCTCTGGAAACACCATATATTTT. Translation: CASSLKVQAVSGNTIYF.

The chain combines TRBV19 with TRBJ1-1; a possible D gene is TRBD1 (6 bases). The germline V gene encodes CDR1 LNHDA and CDR2 SQIVND (reference sequence). The CDR3 is made up of 14 amino acids. The V end was cut by 6 bases, the J end by 0 bases, with 11 bases between. CDR3 sequence: CASRPSGVNTEAFF. CDR3 in DNA: TGTGCCAGTAGACCCTCAGGGGTGAACACTGAAGCTTTCTTT.

The rearrangement uses TRBV18 and TRBJ1-1; the match to TRBD1 covers 9 bases. The CDR3 sequence is 15 residues long. CDR1 and CDR2 from the germline V gene are KGHSH and LQKENI. V was clipped by 4 bases and J by 7 bases; unmatched bases: 10. The CDR3: CASSLQGQGSIEAFF. The CDR3 DNA reads as TGTGCCAGCTCACTACAGGGACAGGGTTCTATTGAAGCTTTCTTT.

This clone showed up just a few times. The chain is built from TRBV2 and TRBJ2-3; the D is unclear. This CDR3 has 13 amino acids. CDR1 and CDR2 (germline): SNHLY, FYNNEI. V was clipped by 4 bases and J by 2 bases, with 7 bases between them. This CDR3 reads CASSAGNTDTQYF. The DNA of the CDR3 is TGTGCCAGCAGTGCGGGTAACACAGATACGCAGTATTTT. Full variable domain (rest looked up from reference TRBV2 and TRBJ2-3): EPEVTQTPSHQVTQMGQEVILRCVPISNHLYFYWYRQILGQKVEFLVSFYNNEISEKSEIFDDQFSVERPDGSNFTLKIRSTKLEDSAMYFCASSAGNTDTQYFGPGTRLTVL.

The chain combines TRBV19 with TRBJ2-7, with 7 bases lining up with TRBD1. The J segment lost 5 bases and the V segment lost 0 bases, leaving 10 bases of the junction unmatched. The germline CDR1 and CDR2 sequences are LNHDA and SQIVND (reference sequence). The CDR3 extends over 16 amino acids. CDR3 DNA: TGTGCCAGTAGTATAGATCTTGAGACAGGGAATGACGAGCAGTACTTC. It codes for CASSIDLETGNDEQYF.

In this sample, this clone turned up once. The chain uses TRBV19 and TRBJ1-1; TRBD1 agrees at 9 bases. CDR1 and CDR2 from the germline V gene are LNHDA and SQIVND (reference sequence). J lost 6 bases, V lost 7 bases, and 15 bases had no gene match. The CDR3 runs 16 residues. CDR3 sequence reads: CASTTYGGTGTAEAFF. The CDR3 nucleotides read TGTGCCAGTACTACCTACGGGGGGACAGGGACCGCTGAAGCTTTCTTT.

V and J are TRBV28 and TRBJ2-5, with 8 nucleotides matching TRBD1. In germline, CDR1 is MDHEN, CDR2 SYDVKM. Trimming took 2 bases from V and 4 from J; bases not matched to a gene: 3. This CDR3 is 14 amino acids long. The CDR3 DNA follows: TGTGCCAGCAGTTTACCCAGGGGGCGAGAGACCCAGTACTTC. This encodes CASSLPRGRETQYF.

The chain recombines TRBV29-1 with TRBJ2-1, with a tentative D call TRBD2 (6 bases). CDR3 length: 11 residues. V lost 4 bases and J lost 5, with 6 bases in between. CDR1 and CDR2 from the germline V gene are SQVTM and ANQGSEA. CDR3: CSVGGDNEQFF. In DNA form, the CDR3 reads TGCAGCGTTGGGGGGGACAATGAGCAGTTCTTC.

The chain employs TRBV28 and TRBJ2-1, with D tentatively TRBD2 (5 bases). The germline V gene has CDR1 MDHEN and CDR2 SYDVKM. The CDR3 length is 14 residues. V was clipped by 3 bases and J by 6 bases, with 12 bases between them. CDR3 nucleotide sequence: TGTGCCAGCAGTTTTGAGGTCCGGGGCAATGAGCAGTTCTTC. This translates into CASSFEVRGNEQFF.

The chain uses TRBV6-5 and TRBJ2-1; TRBD1 aligns across 10 bases. Germline V gene lookup returns CDR1 MNHEY and CDR2 SVGAGI. V dropped 4 bases and J dropped 8; count of bases not matched to a gene: 8. This CDR3 comprises 15 residues. CDR3 sequence reads: CASSSPGQGIYEQFF. In DNA, the CDR3 is TGTGCCAGCAGTTCGCCGGGACAGGGGATCTATGAGCAGTTCTTC.

The genes are TRBV7-9 and TRBJ2-1; 12 bases align to TRBD2. Germline CDR1 SEHNR, CDR2 FQNEAQ (reference sequence). V lost 2 bases and J lost 7; bases outside the gene matches: 15. The CDR3 runs to 19 residues. This chain's CDR3 is CASSLFVLMRTSGKNEQFF. CDR3 bases: TGTGCCAGCAGCTTATTCGTATTGATGAGGACTAGCGGGAAAAATGAGCAGTTCTTC.